This TCR beta chain was sequenced in a study of Ad26.COV2.S vaccination and SARS-CoV-2 variants. Study at large: Of the COV1001 trial arms, the Ad26.COV2.S arm included the donor. Recipients of Ad26.COV2.S got it intramuscularly, once or twice 56 days apart. Overall study results and limits: Compared with placebo recipients, vaccine recipients had higher spike-specific TCR breadth.

Sequencing used immunoSEQ multiplex PCR; TCRdb keeps in-frame clones, though not all of them. In the table there are a few hundred thousand clones, 87% of which are singletons. Comments on this clone: The target antigen is unknown.

The treatment was: some 20 received Ad26.COV2.S at low or high dose, single or two shots; roughly 5 received placebo; per-sample allocation not given. Vaccine and placebo recipients were sampled on day 63 after the first injection. Wuhan-strain SARS-CoV-2 spike was expressed by the Ad26 vector that made up the vaccine. The sample here was peripheral blood, taken in a trial of Ad26.COV2.S vaccine versus placebo. The receptor was isolated from a person aged 18 to 59 who received the Ad26.COV2.S COVID-19 vaccine or a placebo.

The CDR3 DNA follows: TGTGCCATCAGTGAGTTGTCAGGTATTGGGAATTCACCCCTCCACTTT. It specifies CAISELSGIGNSPLHF. The chain couples TRBV10-3 to TRBJ1-6; D is uncertain. Between the trimmed V and J ends, which lost 1 base and 7 bases, there was a span of 14 bases. Germline lookup yields CDR1 ENHRY and CDR2 SYGVKD. The CDR3 runs 16 residues.